The 6 T cell receptor beta chains below were found in one sample sequenced in a study of identical twins. TCRdb called the 5' RACE reads again in MiXCR, with one record for every CDR3 protein. The table has around 500,000 distinct CDR3 sequences, about 14% seen once. These data were also filed under a second study, of yellow fever vaccine responses in identical twins.

What was sequenced was CD4+ T cells sorted from blood. The receptors stem from a woman aged 18-29 years in good health.

A few counts support this clonotype. The chain is built from TRBV9 and TRBJ2-3; D is undetermined. CDR3 length equals 15 residues. With 0 bases removed from V and 0 bases from J, the gap between germline ends came to 8 bases. Germline loops: CDR1 SGDLS, CDR2 YYNGEE. This CDR3 reads CASSVVDRSTDTQYF. DNA of the CDR3: TGTGCCAGCAGCGTAGTGGACCGGAGCACAGATACGCAGTATTTT. The variable domain in full, with the rest retrieved from reference TRBV9 and TRBJ2-3, is DSGVTQTPKHLITATGQRVTLRCSPRSGDLSVYWYQQSLDQGLQFLIQYYNGEERAKGNILERFSAQQFPDLHSELNLSSLELGDSALYFCASSVVDRSTDTQYFGPGTRLTVL.

The chain links TRBV10-3 to TRBJ2-7; D call uncertain. This CDR3 has 14 amino acids. CDR1 is ENHRY and CDR2 is SYGVKD in the germline V gene. V gave up 0 bases and J gave up 0 bases, with 6 bases separating them. This CDR3 reads CAISESPSSYEQYF. The CDR3 DNA follows: TGTGCCATCAGTGAGTCACCAAGCTCCTACGAGCAGTACTTC.

This clonotype was detected many times. The chain uses TRBV20-1 and TRBJ2-3; 7 bases align to TRBD2. CDR3 length: 14 residues. CDR1 DFQATT and CDR2 SNEGSKA come from the germline V gene (reference sequence). J gave up 1 base and V 6 bases, and 7 bases lay outside the gene matches. The CDR3 DNA follows: TGCAGTGCACGTGGGGGGGTGGGCACAGATACGCAGTATTTT. Encoded protein: CSARGGVGTDTQYF.

J is TRBJ1-1 and V is TRBV27, with a weak D call TRBD1 (5 bases). This CDR3 has 14 residues. Germline V gene sequence: CDR1 MNHEY, CDR2 SMNVEV (reference sequence). V lost 4 bases and J 6 bases, leaving 15 bases between the germline ends. CDR3 DNA: TGTGCCAGCAGTTATGCAGGGTCCACCTCTGAAGCTTTCTTT. It is translated as CASSYAGSTSEAFF.

This clonotype occurred a few times. V usage is TRBV28 and J usage is TRBJ2-3; 12 bases align to TRBD2. Germline V gives CDR1 MDHEN, CDR2 SYDVKM. This CDR3 comprises 17 residues. Trimming removed 5 bases from V and 1 base from J; junction bases left unmatched: 7. The CDR3, as DNA: TGTGCCAGCAGTCCTAGCGGGAGGGCCAGAGGCACAGATACGCAGTATTTT. It specifies CASSPSGRARGTDTQYF. The whole variable domain, filled in from reference TRBV28 and TRBJ2-3, reads DVKVTQSSRYLVKRTGEKVFLECVQDMDHENMFWYRQDPGLGLRLIYFSYDVKMKEKGDIPEGYSVSREKKERFSLILESASTNQTSMYLCASSPSGRARGTDTQYFGPGTRLTVL.

The chain uses TRBV3-1 and TRBJ2-1; D call uncertain. The CDR3 consists of 14 residues. Germline V gene sequence: CDR1 LGHDT, CDR2 YNNKEL (reference sequence). Trimming shortened V by 2 bases and J by 7 bases, and 12 bases separated the two germline ends. The CDR3 here is CASSQRSLRNEQFF. The CDR3 region has the DNA TGTGCCAGCAGCCAACGGTCACTTAGGAATGAGCAGTTCTTC.